These 11 T cell receptor beta chains were sequenced from one sample in a study of blood T cell repertoires in COVID-19. Method: immunoSEQ multiplex PCR; TCRdb's copy keeps in-frame clones and lacks some. The data contain about 200,000 clones, more than 70% of them singletons. The specimen sequenced was PBMCs or T cells enriched from blood (not recorded which). These receptors originate from a woman aged 18-29 years who had recovered from COVID-19.

The CDR3 here is CASSQDPGGYSYEQYF. In DNA, the CDR3 is TGTGCCAGCAGCCAAGATCCCGGGGGATACTCCTACGAGCAGTACTTC. The chain links TRBV4-2 to TRBJ2-7; the D gene is possibly TRBD2 (6 bases). Germline V gives CDR1 LGHNA, CDR2 YNFKEQ. The CDR3 loop spans 16 amino acids. V dropped 0 bases and J dropped 0 bases, with 12 bases sitting between them.

The gene calls are TRBV24-1 and TRBJ1-5; D remains unclear. V dropped 5 bases and J dropped 1 base, with 8 bases sitting between them. This CDR3 is built from 14 residues. CDR1 and CDR2 (germline): KGHDR, SFDVKD. The CDR3 here is CATSGGTSNQPQHF. As DNA, the CDR3 is TGTGCCACCAGTGGAGGTACGAGCAATCAGCCCCAGCATTTT.

The chain combines TRBV6-5 with TRBJ1-1; TRBD1 is a possible D gene (6 bases). The V end was cut by 7 bases, the J end by 5 bases, with 17 bases between. The germline V gene encodes CDR1 MNHEY and CDR2 SVGAGI. This CDR3 has 14 residues. The CDR3 protein is CASTFGGASTEAFF. DNA of the CDR3: TGTGCCAGCACCTTTGGGGGGGCGAGTACTGAAGCTTTCTTT.

V and J are TRBV28 and TRBJ2-4, with D possibly being TRBD1 (6 bases). The CDR3 sequence is 14 residues long. CDR1 is MDHEN, CDR2 SYDVKM, per germline. V lost 6 bases to trimming and J lost 1 base, with 10 bases between them. CDR3 nucleotide sequence: TGTGCCAGCAGGCAGGGGTTTGCCAAAAACATTCAGTACTTC. It specifies CASRQGFAKNIQYF.

The rearrangement uses TRBV6-5 and TRBJ1-2; D is undetermined. V lost 0 bases to trimming and J lost 7 bases, with 9 bases between them. Germline loops: CDR1 MNHEY, CDR2 SVGAGI. This CDR3 has 13 residues. DNA for the CDR3: TGTGCCAGCAGTTACTCGAAGGGAGGTGGCTACACCTTC. Protein: CASSYSKGGGYTF.

The chain recombines TRBV28 with TRBJ2-7; tentative D call: TRBD2 (5 bases). The CDR3 is made up of 15 amino acids. Germline values: CDR1 MDHEN, CDR2 SYDVKM. The V end lost 5 bases, the J end lost 3 bases, and 17 bases lay between the germline ends. The chain's CDR3 is CASSPPRLGGYEQYF. CDR3 DNA sequence: TGTGCCAGCAGTCCCCCACGGCTCGGAGGCTACGAGCAGTACTTC.

J is TRBJ1-2 and V is TRBV7-9; maybe TRBD1 (5 bases). Germline values: CDR1 SEHNR, CDR2 FQNEAQ (reference sequence). The CDR3 is made up of 13 amino acids. The germline V and J ends were trimmed by 5 bases and 4 bases, with 11 bases remaining between them. The CDR3 DNA follows: TGTGCCAGCAGCCCCGGACAAGCCTATGGCTACACCTTC. This encodes CASSPGQAYGYTF.

The chain couples TRBV30 to TRBJ1-2; tentatively, D is TRBD1 (5 bases). The CDR3 loop spans 13 amino acids. V lost 1 base and J 5 bases, leaving 11 bases between the germline ends. The germline V gene has CDR1 GTSNPN and CDR2 SVGIG (reference sequence). CDR3 DNA: TGTGCCTGGAGTGGGGACTTCACGTATGGCTACACCTTC. Protein product: CAWSGDFTYGYTF.

The rearrangement joins TRBV11-2 to TRBJ2-7, with 7 bases matching TRBD2. The germline CDR1 and CDR2 sequences are SGHAT and FQNNGV. This CDR3 is built from 15 residues. The ends lost 5 bases at V and 0 bases at J; junction bases unmatched: 7. CDR3 protein: CASSALAVFSYEQYF. The CDR3 DNA follows: TGTGCCAGCAGCGCCCTAGCGGTGTTCTCCTACGAGCAGTACTTC.

V gene TRBV5-1 combines with J gene TRBJ2-5; 10 bases agree with TRBD2. CDR1 is SGHRS and CDR2 is YFSETQ in the germline V gene. Germline trimming cut 2 bases from V and 5 bases from J; bases unmatched to any gene: 9. This CDR3 is built from 16 residues. In DNA form, the CDR3 reads TGCGCCAGCAGCTTAGAGAGCGGGGGGGCCGCCGAGACCCAGTACTTC. Encoded protein: CASSLESGGAAETQYF.

Only one count was recorded for this clone. The rearrangement joins TRBV9 to TRBJ1-2; tentatively, D is TRBD1 (5 bases). The CDR3 spans 17 residues. The V and J ends lost 3 bases and 2 bases respectively, with 20 bases between them. In germline, CDR1 is SGDLS, CDR2 YYNGEE. This CDR3 is CASSGEKRGRLNYGYTF. The CDR3 region has the DNA TGTGCCAGCAGCGGCGAAAAGCGGGGCAGGCTGAACTATGGCTACACCTTC.